The 7 T cell receptor beta chains listed next were all sequenced from one sample in a study of blood T cell repertoires in COVID-19. Method: immunoSEQ multiplex PCR; TCRdb's copy keeps in-frame clones and lacks some. The data hold 80,000 or so clones, with 60% to 85% observed a single time. The sample consisted of peripheral blood. The receptors here all came from a human donor in a cohort sampled during active COVID-19.

V is TRBV28 and J is TRBJ2-7; weak D call: TRBD2 (6 bases). This CDR3 is built from 14 residues. CDR1 and CDR2 from the germline V gene are MDHEN and SYDVKM. Trimming shortened V by 3 bases and J by 2 bases, and 11 bases separated the two germline ends. This chain's CDR3 is CASSLGQRAYEQYF. CDR3 bases: TGTGCCAGCAGTTTGGGGCAGCGGGCCTACGAGCAGTACTTC. Combining the CDR3 with reference TRBV28 and TRBJ2-7 gives the whole variable domain DVKVTQSSRYLVKRTGEKVFLECVQDMDHENMFWYRQDPGLGLRLIYFSYDVKMKEKGDIPEGYSVSREKKERFSLILESASTNQTSMYLCASSLGQRAYEQYFGPGTRLTVT.

The rearrangement uses TRBV28 and TRBJ1-2; D unclear. Germline loops: CDR1 MDHEN, CDR2 SYDVKM. The V end was cut by 1 base, the J end by 0 bases, with 3 bases between. This CDR3 comprises 13 residues. As DNA, the CDR3 is TGTGCCAGCAGTTTATCCACTAACTATGGCTACACCTTC. Translation: CASSLSTNYGYTF.

This clone has more than one count but fewer than ten. This sequence joins TRBV4-3 and TRBJ1-5, with D maybe TRBD1 (6 bases). The CDR3 totals 15 residues. Trimming stripped 3 bases from V and 5 bases from J, with 14 bases between. The germline V gene has CDR1 LGHNA and CDR2 YSLEER. The CDR3 DNA is TGCGCCAGCAGCCACCTACAGGGACCCGATCAGCCCCAGCATTTT. Its protein product is CASSHLQGPDQPQHF.

In its sample, this clone was seen a few times. The V and J genes are TRBV19 and TRBJ1-1; no reliable D call. Trimming stripped 9 bases from V and 4 bases from J, with 15 bases between. Germline assignment: CDR1 LNHDA and CDR2 SQIVND (reference sequence). The CDR3 spans 13 residues. CDR3 DNA: TGTGCCAGCATGACCCCGGGGAGCACTGAAGCTTTCTTT. Translating gives CASMTPGSTEAFF.

The rearrangement links TRBV5-4 to TRBJ2-7; D may be TRBD1 (6 bases). This CDR3 comprises 14 residues. Trimming left V 3 bases short and J 3 bases short, with 13 bases between. Germline CDR1 and CDR2: SGHNT and YYREEE (reference sequence). The CDR3 loop is CASSSPGHLYEQYF. In DNA, the CDR3 is TGTGCCAGCAGCTCGCCGGGACACCTCTACGAGCAGTACTTC.

The CDR3 sequence: CASSFVSRGAVTDTQYF. CDR3 coding DNA: TGTGCCAGCAGCTTCGTCTCGCGGGGGGCGGTCACAGATACGCAGTATTTT. This chain joins TRBV7-6 and TRBJ2-3, with 8 nucleotides matching TRBD2. Per the germline V gene, CDR1 is SGHVS and CDR2 is FNYEAQ. J was trimmed by 2 bases and V by 3 bases; bases with no gene match: 10. This CDR3 contains 17 residues.

The V gene is TRBV6-6, the J gene TRBJ2-1, with 13 bases that match TRBD2. CDR3 length: 15 residues. Germline trimming cut 6 bases from V and 8 bases from J; bases unmatched to any gene: 7. Germline CDR1 reads MNHNY; CDR2 reads SVGAGI (reference sequence). The DNA of the CDR3 is TGTGCCAGCAGGCTAGGACTAGCGGGGGTGGATGAGCAGTTCTTC. Residues: CASRLGLAGVDEQFF.